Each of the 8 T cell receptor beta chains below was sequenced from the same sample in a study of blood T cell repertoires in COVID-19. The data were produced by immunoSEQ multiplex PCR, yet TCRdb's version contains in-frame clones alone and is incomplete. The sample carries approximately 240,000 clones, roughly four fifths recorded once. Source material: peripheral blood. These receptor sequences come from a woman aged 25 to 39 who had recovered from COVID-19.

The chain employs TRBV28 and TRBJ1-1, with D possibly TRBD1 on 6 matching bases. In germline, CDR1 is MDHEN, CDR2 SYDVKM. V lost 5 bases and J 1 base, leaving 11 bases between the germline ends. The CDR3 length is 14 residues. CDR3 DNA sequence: TGTGCCAGCAGTAACCTGGGACAGAACACTGAAGCTTTCTTT. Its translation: CASSNLGQNTEAFF.

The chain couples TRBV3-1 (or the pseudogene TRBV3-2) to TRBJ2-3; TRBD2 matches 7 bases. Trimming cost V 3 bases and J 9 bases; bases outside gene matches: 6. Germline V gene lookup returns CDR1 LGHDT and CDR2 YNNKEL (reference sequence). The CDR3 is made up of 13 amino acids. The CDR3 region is CASSQATSQTQYF. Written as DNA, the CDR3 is TGTGCCAGCAGCCAGGCGACTAGCCAGACGCAGTATTTT.

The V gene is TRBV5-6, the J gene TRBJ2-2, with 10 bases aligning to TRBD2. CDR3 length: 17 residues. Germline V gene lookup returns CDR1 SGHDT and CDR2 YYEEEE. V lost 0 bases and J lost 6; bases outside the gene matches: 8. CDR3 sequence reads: CASSLELAGDRPGELFF. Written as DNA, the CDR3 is TGTGCCAGCAGCTTGGAGCTAGCGGGAGATAGGCCCGGGGAGCTGTTTTTT.

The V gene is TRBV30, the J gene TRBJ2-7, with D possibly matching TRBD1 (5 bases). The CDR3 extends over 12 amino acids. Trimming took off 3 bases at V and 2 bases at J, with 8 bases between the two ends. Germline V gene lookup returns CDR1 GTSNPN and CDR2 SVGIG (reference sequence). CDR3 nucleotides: TGTGCCTGGAGAAAGGGGACCTACGAGCAGTACTTC. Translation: CAWRKGTYEQYF.

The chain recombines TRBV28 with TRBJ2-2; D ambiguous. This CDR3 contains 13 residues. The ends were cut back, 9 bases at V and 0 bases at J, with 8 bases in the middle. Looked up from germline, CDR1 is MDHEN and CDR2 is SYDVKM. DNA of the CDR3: TGTGCCAGTTCGAGATCGAACACCGGGGAGCTGTTTTTT. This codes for CASSRSNTGELFF.

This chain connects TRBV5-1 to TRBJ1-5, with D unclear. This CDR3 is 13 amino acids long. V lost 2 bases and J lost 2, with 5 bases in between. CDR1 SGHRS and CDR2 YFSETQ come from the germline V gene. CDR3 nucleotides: TGCGCCAGCAGCTTATTAGGCAATCAGCCCCAGCATTTT. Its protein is CASSLLGNQPQHF.

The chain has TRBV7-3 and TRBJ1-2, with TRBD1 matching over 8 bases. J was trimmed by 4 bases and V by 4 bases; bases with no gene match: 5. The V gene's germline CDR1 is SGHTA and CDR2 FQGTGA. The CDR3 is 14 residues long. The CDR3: CASSSTTGVYGYTF. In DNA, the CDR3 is TGTGCCAGCAGCTCAACGACAGGGGTCTATGGCTACACCTTC.

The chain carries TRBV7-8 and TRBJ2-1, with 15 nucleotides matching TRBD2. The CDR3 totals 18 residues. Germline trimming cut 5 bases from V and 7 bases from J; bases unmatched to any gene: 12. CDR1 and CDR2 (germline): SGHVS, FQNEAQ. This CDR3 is CASSPRTSGRAGGNEQFF. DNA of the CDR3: TGTGCCAGCAGCCCACGGACTAGCGGGAGGGCCGGAGGAAATGAGCAGTTCTTC.